A single sample is the source of the 18 T cell receptor beta chains below, sequenced in a study of T cell responses to AZD1222 COVID-19 vaccine. Profiling relied on immunoSEQ multiplex PCR, and the TCRdb table lists in-frame clones only, not all of them. The profile shows around 140,000 clones, 91% of them singletons. The specimen comprised peripheral blood, sampled 28 days after the second AZD1222 dose. Receptors originate from an adult who received the AZD1222 COVID-19 vaccine.

The V and J genes are TRBV5-1 and TRBJ1-2; D not resolved. V was pared by 0 bases and J by 0 bases, with 6 bases between. Germline CDR1 and CDR2: SGHRS and YFSETQ. The length of the CDR3 is 14 residues. The CDR3 bases are TGCGCCAGCAGCTTGGAGGCAGCTAACTATGGCTACACCTTC. Translated: CASSLEAANYGYTF.

V and J are TRBV5-4 and TRBJ1-1; 7 nucleotides line up with TRBD1. The ends lost 5 bases at V and 1 base at J; junction bases unmatched: 5. From germline, CDR1 is SGHNT and CDR2 YYREEE (reference sequence). The CDR3 is 14 amino acids. The DNA for the CDR3 is TGTGCCAGCAGAACGGGACAGACGAACACTGAAGCTTTCTTT. Protein sequence: CASRTGQTNTEAFF.

This sequence joins TRBV5-6 and TRBJ2-1, with 7 positions matching TRBD2. Per the germline V gene, CDR1 is SGHDT and CDR2 is YYEEEE. The CDR3 has 13 residues. V was pared by 1 base and J by 7 bases, with 2 bases of the junction left unmatched. The DNA of the CDR3 is TGTGCCAGCAGCTTGTCGCGGGAGAATGAGCAGTTCTTC. Translation gives CASSLSRENEQFF.

The genes are TRBV19 and TRBJ1-1, with 9 bases aligning to TRBD1. Germline V gives CDR1 LNHDA, CDR2 SQIVND (reference sequence). Losses at the gene ends were 2 bases for V and 4 bases for J; bases not matched to a gene: 5. The CDR3 is 15 amino acids. The CDR3 DNA reads as TGTGCCAGTAGTATAAAACAGGGGGCGATCACTGAAGCTTTCTTT. As protein: CASSIKQGAITEAFF.

The chain is built from TRBV6-2 or TRBV6-3 and TRBJ2-5, with D perhaps TRBD1 or TRBD2 (5 bases each). CDR1 and CDR2 (germline): MNHEY, SVGEGT. V was cut by 1 base and J by 4 bases, with 19 bases left in between. The CDR3 spans 17 residues. The CDR3 reads CASSYWGRGRSAETQYF. CDR3 bases: TGTGCCAGCAGTTACTGGGGACGGGGCAGGTCAGCAGAGACCCAGTACTTC.

The gene calls are TRBV4-2 and TRBJ2-1, with 9 positions matching TRBD1. The CDR3 covers 16 residues. Germline CDR1 and CDR2: LGHNA and YNFKEQ. V gave up 4 bases and J gave up 2 bases; unmatched junction bases: 6. CDR3 region: CASSPRGTGPYNEQFF. In DNA form, the CDR3 reads TGTGCCAGCAGCCCCCGAGGGACAGGGCCCTACAATGAGCAGTTCTTC.

CDR3 sequence reads: CATPTVSGANVLTF. The CDR3 nucleotides are TGTGCCACCCCCACAGTTTCCGGGGCCAACGTCCTGACTTTC. The chain joins TRBV6-5 to TRBJ2-6; D unresolved. V lost 10 bases, J lost 4 bases, and 14 bases lay in between. Germline V gene data show CDR1 as MNHEY and CDR2 as SVGAGI. This CDR3 comprises 14 residues.

The gene calls are TRBV28 and TRBJ1-2, with D unresolved. This CDR3 region has 16 residues. CDR1 is MDHEN and CDR2 is SYDVKM in the germline V gene. Between the trimmed V and J ends, which lost 4 bases and 0 bases, there was a span of 15 bases. CDR3 bases: TGTGCCAGCAGTTCCGGGGTCCGTTGGGCTAACTATGGCTACACCTTC. This sequence encodes CASSSGVRWANYGYTF.

V usage is TRBV6-2 or TRBV6-3 and J usage is TRBJ2-4; 7 nucleotides line up with TRBD1. This CDR3 has 15 amino acids. V lost 0 bases and J lost 3; bases outside the gene matches: 2. The germline V gene has CDR1 MNHEY and CDR2 SVGEGT. The CDR3: CASSYSAGGKNIQYF. CDR3 coding DNA: TGTGCCAGCAGTTACTCGGCAGGGGGCAAAAACATTCAGTACTTC.

This clone was counted a few times. The genes are TRBV9 and TRBJ2-5; 7 nucleotides agree with TRBD1. The germline V gene has CDR1 SGDLS and CDR2 YYNGEE. This CDR3 has 15 residues. The V segment lost 4 bases and the J segment 5 bases; nucleotides outside the gene matches: 11. In nucleotides, the CDR3 is TGTGCCAGCAGCCCTTCCCAAGGGGGCGGTGAGACCCAGTACTTC. It translates to CASSPSQGGGETQYF.

The V and J genes are TRBV24-1 and TRBJ1-1; 7 bases are shared with TRBD1. The junction had 4 bases not matched to a gene; V was cut back by 6 bases and J by 1 base. CDR1 is KGHDR and CDR2 is SFDVKD in the germline V gene. The CDR3 totals 14 residues. The CDR3: CATSRTGPNTEAFF. DNA of the CDR3: TGTGCCACCAGTCGGACAGGCCCGAACACTGAAGCTTTCTTT.

The chain uses TRBV2 and TRBJ1-1; D may be TRBD1 (6 bases). The germline V gene has CDR1 SNHLY and CDR2 FYNNEI. V lost 4 bases and J lost 0, with 24 bases in between. CDR3 length equals 19 residues. CDR3 loop: CASSVPDRWERRLNTEAFF. The CDR3 bases are TGTGCCAGCAGTGTTCCCGACAGGTGGGAACGCAGGCTGAACACTGAAGCTTTCTTT.

V usage is TRBV7-9 and J usage is TRBJ1-1; the match to TRBD1 covers 10 bases. With V trimmed by 4 bases and J by 5 bases, 4 bases remained unmatched. Germline CDR1 SEHNR, CDR2 FQNEAQ (reference sequence). This CDR3 has 14 amino acids. The CDR3 DNA reads TGTGCCAGCAGCTGGACAGGGGGGGAGACTGAAGCTTTCTTT. Residues: CASSWTGGETEAFF.

The chain couples TRBV19 to TRBJ1-4, with 10 bases matching TRBD1. This CDR3 comprises 14 residues. Germline values: CDR1 LNHDA, CDR2 SQIVND (reference sequence). V was clipped by 3 bases and J by 7 bases; unmatched bases: 2. The DNA of the CDR3 is TGTGCCAGTAGTATCGGACAGGGGGTTGAAAAACTGTTTTTT. Its protein product is CASSIGQGVEKLFF.

In this sample, this clone turned up once. The rearrangement uses TRBV10-1 and TRBJ1-2; D gene ambiguous. Germline assignment: CDR1 WNHNN and CDR2 SYGVQD (reference sequence). The length of the CDR3 is 13 residues. The V end was cut by 0 bases, the J end by 3 bases, with 5 bases between. The CDR3 sequence is CASSESFDYGYTF. The CDR3 DNA reads TGCGCCAGCAGTGAGTCGTTCGACTATGGCTACACCTTC.

This sequence joins TRBV9 and TRBJ1-5; D is ambiguous. Germline CDR1 and CDR2: SGDLS and YYNGEE. V was pared by 0 bases and J by 3 bases, with 7 bases between. The CDR3 is 14 residues long. This chain's CDR3 is CASSVGSLNQPQHF. The CDR3 nucleotides read TGTGCCAGCAGCGTAGGGTCCCTCAATCAGCCCCAGCATTTT.

This CDR3 reads CASSRSLDEKLFF. DNA of the CDR3: TGTGCCAGCAGCCGCTCTTTAGATGAAAAACTGTTTTTT. The gene calls are TRBV7-8 and TRBJ1-4; no reliable D call. V lost 5 bases, J lost 6 bases, and 10 bases lay in between. Per germline, CDR1 SGHVS and CDR2 FQNEAQ. The CDR3 length is 13 residues. The entire variable domain, with the rest obtained from reference TRBV7-8 and TRBJ1-4, is as follows: GAGVSQSPRYKVAKRGQDVALRCDPISGHVSLFWYQQALGQGPEFLTYFQNEAQLDKSGLPSDRFFAERPEGSVSTLKIQRTQQEDSAVYLCASSRSLDEKLFFGSGTQLSVL.

This clone was recorded a few times. V is TRBV9 and J is TRBJ1-2; TRBD1 agrees at 8 bases. The CDR3 is 14 amino acids. The V gene's germline CDR1 is SGDLS and CDR2 YYNGEE. Germline trimming cut 5 bases from V and 4 bases from J; bases unmatched to any gene: 7. CDR3 protein: CASSPDRAIYGYTF. The CDR3 DNA reads as TGTGCCAGCAGTCCGGACAGGGCGATCTATGGCTACACCTTC.